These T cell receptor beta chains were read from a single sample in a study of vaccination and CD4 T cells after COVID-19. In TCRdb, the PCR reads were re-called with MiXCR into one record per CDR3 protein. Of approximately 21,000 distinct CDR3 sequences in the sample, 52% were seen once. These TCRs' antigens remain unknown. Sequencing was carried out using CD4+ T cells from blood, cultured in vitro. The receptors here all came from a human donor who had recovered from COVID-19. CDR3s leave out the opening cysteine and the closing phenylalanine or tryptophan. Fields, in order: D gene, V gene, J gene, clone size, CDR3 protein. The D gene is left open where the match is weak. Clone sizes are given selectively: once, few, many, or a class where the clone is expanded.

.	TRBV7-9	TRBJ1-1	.	ASSYRGGDTEAF
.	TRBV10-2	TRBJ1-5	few	ASSLGGAHQPQH
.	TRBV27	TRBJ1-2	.	ASSQTRGGYGYT
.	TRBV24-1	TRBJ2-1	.	ATSAGRSSYNEQF
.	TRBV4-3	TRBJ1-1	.	ASSQGRALAF
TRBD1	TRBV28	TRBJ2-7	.	ASTSWGQGAKEQY
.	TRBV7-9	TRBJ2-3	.	ASSSLGRTDTQY
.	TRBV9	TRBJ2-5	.	ASSVGVAVQETQY
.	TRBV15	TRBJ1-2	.	ATSVMASGSYGYT
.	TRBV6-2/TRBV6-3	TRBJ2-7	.	ASSSVSYEQY
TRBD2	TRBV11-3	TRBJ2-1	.	ASPQRGLVAIDSYNEQF
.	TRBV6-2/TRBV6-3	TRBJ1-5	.	ASRGGSTYSNQPQH
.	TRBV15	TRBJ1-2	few	ATSDRFYGYT